What follows is one T cell receptor beta chain and its context. Its antigen is not identified. This entry is derived from a study of OX40 agonist ivuxolimab in advanced cancers. Study at large: Antecedent anti-PD-1, anti-PD-L1 or anti-CTLA-4 therapy was permissible, with 40% having received some. A partial response was reached by three patients: one with hepatocellular carcinoma and two with cutaneous melanoma. General study results and limits: Also present in some nonresponders was a low level of normalized T-cell clonal expansion. Antigen specificity of clonally expanded peripheral T cells was not established.

Germline assignment: CDR1 SGHVS and CDR2 FNYEAQ. V was clipped by 6 bases and J by 1 base, with 9 bases between them. CDR3 length equals 14 residues. Clones were read by immunoSEQ multiplex PCR, and TCRdb kept only the in-frame ones, dropping some. The data hold roughly 74,000 clones, with 80% to 85% observed a single time. Sequenced material: CD4+ or CD8+ T cells sorted from blood, taken in a trial of the OX40 agonist ivuxolimab. The J gene is TRBJ1-4, the V gene TRBV7-6; D remains ambiguous. This TCR derives from an adult with an advanced solid tumor such as melanoma, head and neck, liver or kidney cancer. The CDR3 coding sequence is TGTGCCAGCAGTCAGAGAGGAACTAATGAAAAACTGTTTTTT. It is translated as CASSQRGTNEKLFF.